This paragraph reports one T cell receptor (beta chain). Its antigen remains unidentified. The sample is drawn from a study of Graves' ophthalmopathy and Graves' hyperthyroidism. CDR3 length: 16 amino acids. CDR1 SGHDT and CDR2 YYEEEE come from the germline V gene. Trimming removed 2 bases from V and 1 base from J; junction bases left unmatched: 5. Study-level findings and limits: Blood repertoires reportedly contained most expanded thyroid clonotypes above 0.001 frequency.

RNA transcripts were the source from which TCR beta CDR3 regions were amplified. Following a first-round RT-PCR that used HTBI primers, a second-round multiplex PCR was carried out. TCRdb reprocessed the multiplex PCR reads with MiXCR, giving one entry per CDR3 protein. Of around 1,200,000 distinct CDR3 sequences in the sample, about 40% were seen once. The sample comprised peripheral blood or thyroid tissue (not recorded which). This TCR was sampled from an adult man with Graves' hyperthyroidism. V and J are TRBV5-6 and TRBJ2-7, with 11 nucleotides matching TRBD2. CDR3 sequence reads: CASSFLTSGKSYEQYF. The CDR3 DNA reads TGTGCCAGCAGCTTCCTGACTAGCGGGAAATCCTACGAGCAGTACTTC.